These 23 T cell receptor beta chains share one sample of origin, sequenced in a study of blood T cells in healthy people across ages. A second about 6 to 12 cycle PCR used barcoded and J-beta primers. Using its own MiXCR run on the 5' RACE reads, TCRdb lists one record per CDR3 protein. Among roughly 1.5 million distinct CDR3 sequences listed, approximately 39% were seen once. Material: blood. The receptor source for this set is a woman aged 18 to 35 in good health.

This clonotype has only one observation. V and J are TRBV7-9 and TRBJ1-1; perhaps TRBD1 as D (6 bases). Germline V gene sequence: CDR1 SEHNR, CDR2 FQNEAQ (reference sequence). V gave up 0 bases and J gave up 5 bases, with 16 bases separating them. The CDR3 covers 16 residues. CDR3 bases: TGTGCCAGCAGCTTAGCGATGGGAGGAGGGGGTACTGAAGCTTTCTTT. Residues: CASSLAMGGGGTEAFF.

Ten or more counts support this clonotype. The gene calls are TRBV12-5 and TRBJ2-3; D call uncertain. The V gene's germline CDR1 is LGHNT and CDR2 FRNRAP. This CDR3 comprises 13 residues. Trimming left V 2 bases short and J 4 bases short, with 7 bases between. In DNA form, the CDR3 reads TGTGCTAGTGGTTTGCCACCACCAGATACGCAGTATTTT. This codes for CASGLPPPDTQYF.

The chain combines TRBV7-2 with TRBJ1-2, with D possibly matching TRBD1 (5 bases). The V end was cut by 8 bases, the J end by 8 bases, with 18 bases between. From germline, CDR1 is SGHTA and CDR2 FQGNSA. This CDR3 has 13 amino acids. The CDR3 DNA reads TGTGCCAGCCTTGATTGGGACGGGAACGGCTACACCTTC. Translated, it gives CASLDWDGNGYTF.

This CDR3 is CAWTAMNTEAFF. CDR3 DNA: TGTGCCTGGACAGCCATGAACACTGAAGCTTTCTTT. V is TRBV30 and J is TRBJ1-1; D unresolved. Germline CDR1 and CDR2: GTSNPN and SVGIG (reference sequence). V gave up 4 bases and J gave up 0 bases, with 6 bases separating them. The CDR3 is 12 amino acids.

The sample holds a few counts of this clonotype. The chain has TRBV20-1 and TRBJ1-3; D gene uncertain. The V and J ends lost 6 bases and 4 bases respectively, with 13 bases between them. Germline loops: CDR1 DFQATT, CDR2 SNEGSKA (reference sequence). The CDR3 is 13 amino acids. CDR3 sequence reads: CSAGRGGGNTIYF. CDR3 nucleotide sequence: TGCAGTGCGGGCCGCGGCGGCGGAAACACCATATATTTT.

This clonotype was observed many times. The chain combines TRBV27 with TRBJ2-1, with 12 bases aligning to TRBD2. Per germline, CDR1 MNHEY and CDR2 SMNVEV (reference sequence). Trimming cost V 3 bases and J 7 bases; bases outside gene matches: 4. This CDR3 is built from 15 residues. The DNA of the CDR3 is TGTGCCAGCAGTTTTGGGACTAGCGGGTTTAATGAGCAGTTCTTC. It specifies CASSFGTSGFNEQFF.

This clonotype was counted a few times. The chain joins TRBV15 to TRBJ2-1, with 9 nucleotides matching TRBD1. Germline trimming cut 4 bases from V and 6 bases from J; bases unmatched to any gene: 4. The germline gives CDR1 LNHNV, CDR2 YYDKDF (reference sequence). This CDR3 region has 14 residues. In DNA, the CDR3 is TGTGCCACCAGCAAAAGACAGGGGGGCAATGAGCAGTTCTTC. This encodes CATSKRQGGNEQFF.

The chain links TRBV20-1 to TRBJ2-1, with no clear D. The J call is doubtful: the DNA matches TRBJ2-7 better. The CDR3 spans 13 residues. Looked up from germline, CDR1 is DFQATT and CDR2 is SNEGSKA (reference sequence). This CDR3 is CSALTRSYNEQYF. The CDR3 nucleotides are TGCAGTGCCCTAACTCGCTCCTACAATGAGCAGTACTTC.

This clonotype has a handful of counts. DNA for the CDR3: TGCGCCAGCAGAGAGACAGGGATCATGGAAGCTTTCTTT. It codes for CASRETGIMEAFF. The chain has TRBV10-2 and TRBJ1-1; 7 bases line up with TRBD1. This CDR3 comprises 13 residues. The germline CDR1 and CDR2 sequences are WSHSY and SAAADI. V lost 6 bases to trimming and J lost 8 bases; unmatched junction nucleotides: 9.

The chain uses TRBV4-2 and TRBJ1-4, with D possibly matching TRBD1 (6 bases). This CDR3 has 17 amino acids. With 0 bases removed from V and 7 bases from J, the gap between germline ends came to 18 bases. Germline assignment: CDR1 LGHNA and CDR2 YNFKEQ. CDR3: CASSQDRGGRLVEKLFF. DNA for the CDR3: TGTGCCAGCAGCCAAGATCGAGGGGGGCGCTTAGTTGAAAAACTGTTTTTT.

The genes are TRBV4-1 and TRBJ2-7; no reliable D call. Germline CDR1 MGHRA, CDR2 YSYEKL. The germline V and J ends were trimmed by 4 bases and 6 bases, with 10 bases remaining between them. The CDR3 is 12 residues long. CDR3 DNA: TGCGCCAGCAGCCGAGATTTCATCGAGCAGTACTTC. Amino acids: CASSRDFIEQYF.

This clonotype turned up a few times. The rearrangement joins TRBV20-1 to TRBJ1-2, with a possible D match to TRBD1 (5 bases). The germline V and J ends were trimmed by 0 bases and 2 bases, with 13 bases remaining between them. CDR3 size: 15 residues. The germline V gene has CDR1 DFQATT and CDR2 SNEGSKA (reference sequence). This CDR3 reads CSARDRGTGNYGYTF. The CDR3 DNA follows: TGCAGTGCTAGAGATCGGGGGACGGGAAACTATGGCTACACCTTC.

The rearrangement links TRBV7-2 to TRBJ2-5, with 7 bases lining up with TRBD1. The CDR3 is made up of 16 amino acids. V shed 1 base and J 1 base; nucleotides not matched to a gene: 6. Germline-derived CDR1 and CDR2 are SGHTA and FQGNSA. CDR3 in DNA: TGTGCCAGCAGCTTAGGTGTGACAGGGACCCAAGAGACCCAGTACTTC. It encodes CASSLGVTGTQETQYF.

This clonotype appeared a few times. This chain links TRBV3-1 with TRBJ1-2; D is ambiguous. Per germline, CDR1 LGHDT and CDR2 YNNKEL (reference sequence). The germline V and J ends were trimmed by 1 base and 4 bases, with 7 bases remaining between them. There are 13 residues in the CDR3. CDR3 region: CASSQGRSYGYTF. The DNA of the CDR3 is TGTGCCAGCAGCCAAGGCAGATCCTATGGCTACACCTTC.

The count of this clonotype is one. The chain carries TRBV29-1 and TRBJ2-7; 9 nucleotides line up with TRBD1. The J segment lost 6 bases and the V segment lost 0 bases, leaving 6 bases of the junction unmatched. This CDR3 region has 14 residues. CDR1 is SQVTM and CDR2 is ANQGSEA in the germline V gene. CDR3 protein: CSVEDAETGGEQYF. The CDR3 DNA sequence: TGCAGCGTTGAAGACGCGGAGACAGGGGGCGAGCAGTACTTC.

This clonotype was counted only a few times. This chain connects TRBV5-6 to TRBJ2-7; D gene unclear. V was shortened by 2 bases and J by 5 bases, with 11 bases between the two germline ends. CDR3 length equals 13 residues. Per the germline V gene, CDR1 is SGHDT and CDR2 is YYEEEE. CDR3 sequence (DNA): TGTGCCAGCAGCTTCCGAGGTTTGAACGAGCAGTACTTC. It translates to CASSFRGLNEQYF.

The chain joins TRBV12-5 to TRBJ2-1; weak D call: TRBD2 (5 bases). Germline V CDR1 and CDR2: LGHNT, FRNRAP. Trimming removed 6 bases from V and 2 bases from J, with 11 bases in between. CDR3 length equals 14 residues. CDR3 nucleotide sequence: TGTGCTAGTGGCCACTCCGGGGCCTACAATGAGCAGTTCTTC. Its translation is CASGHSGAYNEQFF.

The V and J genes are TRBV11-2 and TRBJ1-2, with 9 positions matching TRBD1. This CDR3 has 17 residues. From germline, CDR1 is SGHAT and CDR2 FQNNGV. After removal of 8 bases from V and 3 bases from J, the junction contained 16 bases not matched to a gene. The CDR3 region has the DNA TGTGCCAGCGCGGACGAGGACAGGGGACCTCCCTACTATGGCTACACCTTC. This gives the protein CASADEDRGPPYYGYTF.

J is TRBJ2-4 and V is TRBV7-8; D is unresolved. Germline V gene sequence: CDR1 SGHVS, CDR2 FQNEAQ. V was clipped by 2 bases and J by 13 bases, with 18 bases between them. CDR3 length: 14 residues. CDR3 in DNA: TGTGCCAGCAGCTTAATCGCAACTACTACGGAGCAGTACTTC. Protein: CASSLIATTTEQYF.

J is TRBJ2-5 and V is TRBV3-1; D gene uncertain. The CDR3 runs to 12 residues. Germline CDR1 is LGHDT and CDR2 is YNNKEL (reference sequence). Between the trimmed V and J ends, which lost 0 bases and 7 bases, there was a span of 6 bases. CDR3 DNA sequence: TGTGCCAGCAGCCAAGATCTCGCGACCCAGTACTTC. Protein sequence: CASSQDLATQYF.

The chain uses TRBV6-2 or TRBV6-3 and TRBJ2-1, with no clear D. CDR1 and CDR2 (germline): MNHEY, SVGEGT. CDR3 length equals 15 residues. Trimming removed 4 bases at V and 7 bases at J, with 17 bases between. CDR3 residues: CASSFRRRSTNEQFF. For the CDR3, the DNA is TGTGCCAGCAGTTTCCGGCGCCGTTCAACAAATGAGCAGTTCTTC.

This clonotype was detected once. The chain couples TRBV25-1 to TRBJ2-5, with TRBD1 identical over 10 bases. In germline, CDR1 is MGHDK, CDR2 SYGVNS. This CDR3 is built from 15 residues. J lost 5 bases, V lost 3 bases, and 6 bases had no gene match. CDR3 DNA: TGTGCCAGCAGTGATTCCGGACAGGGGGGGGAGACCCAGTACTTC. Translation: CASSDSGQGGETQYF.

Remarks on this clonotype: A read error may account for a junction end that differs from germline. This chain connects TRBV12-3 or TRBV12-4 to TRBJ2-1; 10 bases fit TRBD1. CDR3 length: 18 residues. The CDR3 DNA is TGTACCAGCAGTTTAGCTCCGGGACAGGGGATTTCTTCCAATGAGCAGTTCTTC. This encodes CTSSLAPGQGISSNEQFF.